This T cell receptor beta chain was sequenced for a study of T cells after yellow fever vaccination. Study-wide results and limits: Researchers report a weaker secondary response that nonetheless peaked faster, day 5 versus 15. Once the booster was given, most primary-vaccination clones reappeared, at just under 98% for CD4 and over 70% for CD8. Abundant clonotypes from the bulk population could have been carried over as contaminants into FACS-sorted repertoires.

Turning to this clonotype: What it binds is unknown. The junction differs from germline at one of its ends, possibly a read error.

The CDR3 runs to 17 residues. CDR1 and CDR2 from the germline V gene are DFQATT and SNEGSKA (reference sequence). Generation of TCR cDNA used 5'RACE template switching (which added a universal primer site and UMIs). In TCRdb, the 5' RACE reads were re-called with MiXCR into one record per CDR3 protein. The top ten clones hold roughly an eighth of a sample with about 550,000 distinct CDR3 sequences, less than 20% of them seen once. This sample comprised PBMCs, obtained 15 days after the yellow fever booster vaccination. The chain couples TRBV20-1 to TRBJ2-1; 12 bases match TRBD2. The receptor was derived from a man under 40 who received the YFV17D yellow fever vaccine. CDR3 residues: CCARDLLAGGRGNEQFF. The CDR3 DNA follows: TGCTGTGCTAGAGATCTACTAGCGGGAGGTAGGGGCAATGAGCAGTTCTTC.